Reported below is one T cell receptor (beta chain). Its antigen is not identified. The PCR ran on 60 Vbeta and 13 Jbeta primers. Generated by immunoSEQ multiplex PCR, the TCRdb table keeps only in-frame clones and is missing some. There are roughly 140,000 clones in the sample; around three quarters occur only once, and roughly 6.7% lies in the top ten. This specimen comes from a study of cytomegalovirus exposure and HLA in healthy donors. Study details: Membership in the Caucasian-associated ancestry cluster was found for about 84% of a few hundred genotyped donors.

Germline V gene lookup returns CDR1 KGHSH and CDR2 LQKENI. This CDR3 spans 15 amino acids. Deletions cut 6 bases from V and 1 base from J, with 14 bases between. Whole-study results and caveats: In a later analysis, TCR association rates varied by HLA locus: DRB1 most, HLA-C fewest. TCR sequences were mostly rare, though some public TCRs occurred in many donors.

The rearrangement uses TRBV18 and TRBJ2-3; no definite D call. The source is a woman aged 40 to 49 in good health and CMV-seropositive. The specimen sequenced was PBMCs. CDR3 coding DNA: TGTGCCAGCTCGCCTTTGGGCTCCGGCACAGATACGCAGTATTTT. Translated: CASSPLGSGTDTQYF.